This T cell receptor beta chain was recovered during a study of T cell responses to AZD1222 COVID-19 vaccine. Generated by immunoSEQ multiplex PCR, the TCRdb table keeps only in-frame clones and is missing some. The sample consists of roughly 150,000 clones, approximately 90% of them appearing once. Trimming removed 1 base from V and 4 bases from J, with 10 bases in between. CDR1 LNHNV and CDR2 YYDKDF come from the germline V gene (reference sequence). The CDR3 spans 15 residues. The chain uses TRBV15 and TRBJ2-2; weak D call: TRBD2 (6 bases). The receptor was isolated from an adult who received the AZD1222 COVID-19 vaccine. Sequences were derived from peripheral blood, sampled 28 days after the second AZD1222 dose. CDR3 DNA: TGTGCCACCAGCAGAGGACGGGAGTTCACCGGGGAGCTGTTTTTT. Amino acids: CATSRGREFTGELFF.